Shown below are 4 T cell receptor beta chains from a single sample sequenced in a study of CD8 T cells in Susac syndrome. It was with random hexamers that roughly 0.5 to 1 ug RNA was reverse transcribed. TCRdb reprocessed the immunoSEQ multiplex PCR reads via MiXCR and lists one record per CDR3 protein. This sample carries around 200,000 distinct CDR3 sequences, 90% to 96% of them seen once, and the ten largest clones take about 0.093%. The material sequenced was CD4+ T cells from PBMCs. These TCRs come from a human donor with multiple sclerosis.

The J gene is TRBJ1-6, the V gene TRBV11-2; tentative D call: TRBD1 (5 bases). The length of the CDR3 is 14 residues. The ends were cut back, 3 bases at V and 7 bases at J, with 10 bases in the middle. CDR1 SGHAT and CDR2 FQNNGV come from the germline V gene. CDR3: CASSFQEGNSPLHF. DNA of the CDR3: TGTGCCAGCAGCTTTCAGGAGGGGAATTCACCCCTCCACTTT.

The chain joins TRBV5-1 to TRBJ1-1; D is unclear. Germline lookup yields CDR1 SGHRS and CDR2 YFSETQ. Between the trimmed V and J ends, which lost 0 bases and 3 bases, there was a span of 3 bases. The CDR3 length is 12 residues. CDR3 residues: CASSLEDTEAFF. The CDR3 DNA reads TGCGCCAGCAGCTTGGAGGACACTGAAGCTTTCTTT.

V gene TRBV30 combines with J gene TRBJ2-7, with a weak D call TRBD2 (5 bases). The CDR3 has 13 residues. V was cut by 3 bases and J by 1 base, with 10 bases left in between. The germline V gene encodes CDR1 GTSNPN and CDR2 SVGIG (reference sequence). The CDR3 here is CAWSLGLSYEQYF. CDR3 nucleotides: TGTGCCTGGAGCCTCGGACTTTCCTACGAGCAGTACTTC.

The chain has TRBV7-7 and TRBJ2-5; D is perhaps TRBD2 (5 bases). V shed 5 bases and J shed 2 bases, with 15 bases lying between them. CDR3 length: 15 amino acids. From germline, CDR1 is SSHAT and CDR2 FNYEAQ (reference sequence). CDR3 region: CASSRGRLSQETQYF. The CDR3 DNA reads TGTGCCAGCAGCCGAGGGCGGTTGTCTCAAGAGACCCAGTACTTC.